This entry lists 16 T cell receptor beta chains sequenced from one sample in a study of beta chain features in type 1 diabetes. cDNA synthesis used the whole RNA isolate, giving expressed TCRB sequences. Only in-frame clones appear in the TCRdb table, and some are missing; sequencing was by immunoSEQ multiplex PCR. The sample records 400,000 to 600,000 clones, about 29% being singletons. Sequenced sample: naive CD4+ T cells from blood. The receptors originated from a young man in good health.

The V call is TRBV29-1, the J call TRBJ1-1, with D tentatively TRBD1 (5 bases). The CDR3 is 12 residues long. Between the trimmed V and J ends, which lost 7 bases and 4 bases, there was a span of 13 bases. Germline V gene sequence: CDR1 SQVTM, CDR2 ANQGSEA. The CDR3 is CSARDGGTEAFF. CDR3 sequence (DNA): TGCAGCGCTCGGGACGGGGGCACTGAAGCTTTCTTT.

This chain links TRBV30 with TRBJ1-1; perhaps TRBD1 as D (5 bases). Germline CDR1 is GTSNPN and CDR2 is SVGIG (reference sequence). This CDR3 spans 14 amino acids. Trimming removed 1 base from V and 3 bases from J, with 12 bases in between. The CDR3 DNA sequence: TGTGCCTGGAGTGGCCTGGGACCGCACACTGAAGCTTTCTTT. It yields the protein CAWSGLGPHTEAFF.

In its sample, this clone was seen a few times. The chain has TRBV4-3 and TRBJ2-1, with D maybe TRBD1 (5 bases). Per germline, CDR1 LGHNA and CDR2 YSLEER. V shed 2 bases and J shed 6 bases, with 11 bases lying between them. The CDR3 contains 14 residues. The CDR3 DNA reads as TGCGCCAGCAGCCAATCACCCAGGGCCAATGAGCAGTTCTTC. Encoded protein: CASSQSPRANEQFF.

The CDR3 region has the DNA TGTGCCAGCAGCAAAGACGGACAGGGGTGGGCAGATACGCAGTATTTT. Translation: CASSKDGQGWADTQYF. V is TRBV7-9 and J is TRBJ2-3, with TRBD1 matching 9 bases. With V trimmed by 5 bases and J by 4 bases, 10 bases remained unmatched. CDR3 length: 16 residues. Germline V gives CDR1 SEHNR, CDR2 FQNEAQ (reference sequence).

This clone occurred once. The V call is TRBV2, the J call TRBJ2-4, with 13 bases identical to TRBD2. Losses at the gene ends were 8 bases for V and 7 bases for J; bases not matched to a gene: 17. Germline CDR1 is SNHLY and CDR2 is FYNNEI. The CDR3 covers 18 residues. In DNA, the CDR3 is TGTGCCAGCTCCCGACTGTCCGGGACTAGCGGGACACGGAACATTCAGTACTTC. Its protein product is CASSRLSGTSGTRNIQYF.

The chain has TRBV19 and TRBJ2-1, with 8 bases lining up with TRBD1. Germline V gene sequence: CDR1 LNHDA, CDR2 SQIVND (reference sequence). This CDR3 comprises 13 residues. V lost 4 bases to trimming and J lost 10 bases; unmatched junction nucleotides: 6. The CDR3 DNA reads TGTGCCAGTAGTAGGGCAGGGGGCGAAGAGCAGTTCTTC. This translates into CASSRAGGEEQFF.

The CDR3 DNA reads TGTGCCTGGAGTGTAGTCAGGAACACCGGGGAGCTGTTTTTT. It is translated as CAWSVVRNTGELFF. The gene calls are TRBV30 and TRBJ2-2, with D hard to call. Between the trimmed V and J ends, which lost 0 bases and 1 base, there was a span of 6 bases. This CDR3 is 14 amino acids long. In germline, CDR1 is GTSNPN, CDR2 SVGIG (reference sequence).

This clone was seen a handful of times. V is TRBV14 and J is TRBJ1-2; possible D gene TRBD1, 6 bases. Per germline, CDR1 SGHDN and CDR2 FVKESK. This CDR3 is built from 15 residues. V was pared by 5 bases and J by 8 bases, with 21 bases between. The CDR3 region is CASSAGLRRGYGYTF. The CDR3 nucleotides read TGTGCCAGCAGCGCGGGCCTCCGGAGGGGGTACGGCTACACCTTC.

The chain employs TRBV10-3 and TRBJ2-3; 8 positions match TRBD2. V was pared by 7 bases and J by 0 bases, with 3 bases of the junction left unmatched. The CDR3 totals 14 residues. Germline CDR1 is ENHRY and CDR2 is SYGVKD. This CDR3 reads CAITVAGSTDTQYF. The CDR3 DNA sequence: TGTGCCATCACCGTAGCGGGAAGCACAGATACGCAGTATTTT.

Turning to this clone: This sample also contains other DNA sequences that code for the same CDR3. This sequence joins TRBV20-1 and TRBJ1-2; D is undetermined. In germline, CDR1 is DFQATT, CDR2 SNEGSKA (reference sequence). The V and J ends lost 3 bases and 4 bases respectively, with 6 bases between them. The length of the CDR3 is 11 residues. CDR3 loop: CSASTSYGYTF. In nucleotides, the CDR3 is TGCAGTGCTAGCACAAGCTATGGCTACACCTTC.

CDR3 loop: CASSATGGGHGETQYF. DNA for the CDR3: TGTGCCAGCAGCGCCACAGGGGGCGGTCATGGAGAGACCCAGTACTTC. V and J are TRBV9 and TRBJ2-5, with TRBD1 matching over 9 bases. V was clipped by 3 bases and J by 4 bases; unmatched bases: 10. Looked up from germline, CDR1 is SGDLS and CDR2 is YYNGEE. The CDR3 is made up of 16 amino acids.

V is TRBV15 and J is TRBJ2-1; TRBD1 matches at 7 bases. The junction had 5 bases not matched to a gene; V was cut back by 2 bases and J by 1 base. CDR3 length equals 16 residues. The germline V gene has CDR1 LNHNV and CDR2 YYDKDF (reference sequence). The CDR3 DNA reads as TGTGCCACCAGCAGACGACAGGGAATATCCTACAATGAGCAGTTCTTC. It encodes CATSRRQGISYNEQFF.

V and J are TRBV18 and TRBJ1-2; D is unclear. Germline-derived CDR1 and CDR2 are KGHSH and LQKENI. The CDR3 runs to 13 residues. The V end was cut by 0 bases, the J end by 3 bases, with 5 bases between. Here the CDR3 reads CASSPPLDYGYTF. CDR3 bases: TGTGCCAGCTCACCACCGCTCGACTATGGCTACACCTTC.

This chain's CDR3 is CASSQGQGDKNTEAFF. CDR3 nucleotides: TGTGCCAGCAGCCAGGGACAGGGCGATAAGAACACTGAAGCTTTCTTT. The gene calls are TRBV7-2 and TRBJ1-1; 9 nucleotides agree with TRBD1. The CDR3 loop spans 16 amino acids. Germline V gene data show CDR1 as SGHTA and CDR2 as FQGNSA. V was clipped by 5 bases and J by 1 base; unmatched bases: 8.

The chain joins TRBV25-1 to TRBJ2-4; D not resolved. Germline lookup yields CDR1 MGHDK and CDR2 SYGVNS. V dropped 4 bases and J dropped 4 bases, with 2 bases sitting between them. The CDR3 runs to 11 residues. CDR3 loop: CASSGKNIQYF. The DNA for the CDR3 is TGTGCCAGCAGTGGGAAAAACATTCAGTACTTC.

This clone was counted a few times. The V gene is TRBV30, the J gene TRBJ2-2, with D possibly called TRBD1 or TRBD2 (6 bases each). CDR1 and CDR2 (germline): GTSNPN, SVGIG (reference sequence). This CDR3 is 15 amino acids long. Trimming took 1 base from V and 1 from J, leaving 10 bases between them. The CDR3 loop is CAWSGRGLNTGELFF. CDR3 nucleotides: TGTGCCTGGAGTGGCCGGGGGCTGAACACCGGGGAGCTGTTTTTT. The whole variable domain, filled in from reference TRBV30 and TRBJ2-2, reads SQTIHQWPATLVQPVGSPLSLECTVEGTSNPNLYWYRQAAGRGLQLLFYSVGIGQISSEVPQNLSASRPQDRQFILSSKKLLLSDSGFYLCAWSGRGLNTGELFFGEGSRLTVL.